The 23 T cell receptor beta chains listed next were all sequenced from one sample in a study of CXCR3-negative and CXCR3-positive naive CD8 T cells. Study conclusions and caveats: Comparison of naive cells showed more hydrophobic TRB CDR3s in CXCR3-positive than in CXCR3-negative naive cells.

Researchers prepared the TRB cDNA libraries using 5' RACE with UMI labels. TCRdb re-called the 5' RACE reads and gives one entry per CDR3 protein, without DNA. The sample includes nearly 110,000 distinct CDR3 sequences. What these receptors recognize is not known. What was sequenced was naive CXCR3+ CD8+ T cells from blood. Documented subset: CD45RO-CCR7+CD27+CD95- naive CD8+ T cells expressing CXCR3 (TNR3+). Receptor source: a human donor in good health. Some clones in this sample may be carry-over from other donors' samples.

The CDR3 region is CASTPGLVDEQYF. V usage is TRBV12-3 or TRBV12-4 and J usage is TRBJ2-7; checking the TCRdb D call of TRBD2 is not possible without DNA. The CDR3 has 13 amino acids.

This chain joins TRBV19 and TRBJ2-7; TCRdb returns TRBD2, unconfirmable since there is no DNA. Germline values: CDR1 LNHDA, CDR2 SQIVND (reference sequence). This CDR3 spans 14 amino acids. The CDR3 here is CASSTLVTHYEQYF.

The V and J genes are TRBV7-9 and TRBJ2-2. The CDR3 length is 12 residues. The germline CDR1 and CDR2 sequences are SEHNR and FQNEAQ (reference sequence). The CDR3 region is CASSEFTGELFF.

The chain combines TRBV7-9 with TRBJ2-5; TCRdb outputs TRBD1, but without DNA this stays unchecked. The CDR3 length is 17 residues. The germline gives CDR1 SEHNR, CDR2 FQNEAQ (reference sequence). The CDR3 loop is CASSLPFGGDPQETQYF.

The chain joins TRBV12-5 to TRBJ2-5; TCRdb lists TRBD1, though no DNA is available to test this call. Germline CDR1 and CDR2: LGHNT and FRNRAP. There are 17 residues in the CDR3. The CDR3 spells CASGLDPGQRHQETQYF.

The chain carries TRBV5-4 and TRBJ2-3; TCRdb returns TRBD1, unconfirmable since there is no DNA. The CDR3 has 13 residues. Germline CDR1 SGHNT, CDR2 YYREEE (reference sequence). Here the CDR3 reads CASSPGPTDTQYF.

This chain connects TRBV5-1 to TRBJ2-7; the TCRdb D gene call, TRBD1, has no DNA to confirm it. Germline CDR1 SGHRS, CDR2 YFSETQ. CDR3 length: 14 amino acids. CDR3 protein: CASSSLGGAYEQYF.

The rearrangement joins TRBV29-1 to TRBJ2-3; TCRdb lists TRBD1, though no DNA is available to test this call. The CDR3 consists of 13 residues. Germline loops: CDR1 SQVTM, CDR2 ANQGSEA. CDR3 loop: CSVTGADTDTQYF.

The gene calls are TRBV4-1 and TRBJ2-7; the TCRdb call, TRBD1, lacks DNA for checking. The CDR3 consists of 17 residues. Germline V gives CDR1 MGHRA, CDR2 YSYEKL. The CDR3 is CASSQEGPTALTYEQYF.

The chain carries TRBV11-1 and TRBJ2-2; with no DNA, the TCRdb D assignment of TRBD1 cannot be verified. The CDR3 is 16 residues long. Germline CDR1 is SGHAT and CDR2 is FQDESV (reference sequence). The CDR3 spells CASTRPGRVNTGELFF.

The rearrangement links TRBV7-9 to TRBJ2-1; no DNA is available, so the TRBD2 call from TCRdb remains unchecked. Germline V gene data show CDR1 as SEHNR and CDR2 as FQNEAQ (reference sequence). The CDR3 loop spans 17 amino acids. The CDR3 reads CASSAGLAGTYVNEQFF.

The chain joins TRBV7-9 to TRBJ1-1. Germline V lookup: CDR1 SEHNR, CDR2 FQNEAQ (reference sequence). This CDR3 is built from 12 residues. CDR3 sequence: CASSSGYTEAFF.

The J gene is TRBJ2-1, the V gene TRBV12-5; no DNA is available, so the TRBD2 call from TCRdb remains unchecked. This CDR3 comprises 13 residues. The germline V gene has CDR1 LGHNT and CDR2 FRNRAP. CDR3 sequence: CASGKLEAHEQFF. The full variable domain, with the rest looked up from reference TRBV12-5 and TRBJ2-1, is DARVTQTPRHKVTEMGQEVTMRCQPILGHNTVFWYRQTMMQGLELLAYFRNRAPLDDSGMPKDRFSAEMPDATLATLKIQPSEPRDSAVYFCASGKLEAHEQFFGPGTRLTVL.

V gene TRBV21-1 combines with J gene TRBJ2-1. TRBV21-1 is deemed a pseudogene. The CDR3 loop spans 16 amino acids. This CDR3 is CASSKECLSSYNEQFF.

The chain links TRBV29-1 to TRBJ2-7; TCRdb gives TRBD1 as the D gene, but with no DNA this cannot be confirmed. CDR3 length equals 13 residues. Per the germline V gene, CDR1 is SQVTM and CDR2 is ANQGSEA. The CDR3 sequence: CSVEEPGRDEQYF.

V gene TRBV5-1 combines with J gene TRBJ2-4; TCRdb returns TRBD1, unconfirmable since there is no DNA. This CDR3 has 16 residues. Germline V gene sequence: CDR1 SGHRS, CDR2 YFSETQ. CDR3 region: CASSFTTGDPKNIQYF.

The chain employs TRBV12-3 or TRBV12-4 and TRBJ2-7; TCRdb's assignment of TRBD1 cannot be checked, as there is no DNA. The CDR3 length is 13 residues. The CDR3 reads CASRSTDRVEQYF.

This chain uses TRBV12-3 or TRBV12-4 with TRBJ1-2. The CDR3 spans 14 residues. CDR3 protein: CASSLAQRGNGYTF.

V gene TRBV29-1 combines with J gene TRBJ2-3; there is no DNA to check the TCRdb D call of TRBD1. The CDR3 consists of 14 residues. Germline lookup yields CDR1 SQVTM and CDR2 ANQGSEA. CDR3 residues: CSVLGPGISDTQYF.

This sequence joins TRBV12-3 or TRBV12-4 and TRBJ1-5; TCRdb returns TRBD1, unconfirmable since there is no DNA. The CDR3 is 15 residues long. CDR3 residues: CASGEVGQGHQPQHF.

The chain has TRBV7-9 and TRBJ2-7; TCRdb outputs TRBD1, but without DNA this stays unchecked. From germline, CDR1 is SEHNR and CDR2 FQNEAQ (reference sequence). This CDR3 has 14 amino acids. This CDR3 reads CASSPGDRPYEQYF.

V gene TRBV4-1 combines with J gene TRBJ2-1; TCRdb designates TRBD2, a call that cannot be tested without DNA. The CDR3 contains 16 residues. Germline V gives CDR1 MGHRA, CDR2 YSYEKL. The CDR3 sequence is CASSQVGVSGSNEQFF.

The chain uses TRBV30 and TRBJ2-7; the TRBD1 assignment by TCRdb is unverifiable without DNA. The CDR3 length is 13 residues. Germline CDR1 GTSNPN, CDR2 SVGIG (reference sequence). This CDR3 reads CAWSQGVGNEQYF.